This passage covers 21 T cell receptor beta chains from one sample sequenced in a study of blood T cells in healthy people across ages. A sample-barcoded 5' primer and a J-beta primer mix were used in a second PCR of about 6 to 11 cycles. TCRdb itself ran the 5' RACE reads through MiXCR, one entry per CDR3 protein. The table records about 1.7 million distinct CDR3 sequences, 28% of them present only once. Sequenced: blood. The source of these receptors is a woman aged 25 to 39 in good health.

Notes on this clonotype: At one end the junction does not follow the germline gene, possibly because of a read error. This chain links TRBV28 with TRBJ2-6, with 7 bases lining up with TRBD1. Germline V CDR1 and CDR2: MDHEN, SYDVKM. This CDR3 is built from 17 residues. CDR3 DNA sequence: TGTGCCAGCAGTTTGGCAGGGGGTAGCTCTGGGGCCGACGTCCTGACTTTC. It is translated as CASSLAGGSSGADVLTF.

This clonotype has a handful of counts. This chain links TRBV6-5 with TRBJ2-5; D could derive from TRBD1 or TRBD2 (5 bases each). This CDR3 is built from 17 residues. Germline-derived CDR1 and CDR2 are MNHEY and SVGAGI. Trimming pared 4 bases from V and 2 bases from J, leaving 20 bases between. The CDR3 loop is CASSFRHWGTIQETQYF. CDR3 sequence (DNA): TGTGCCAGCAGTTTTCGTCATTGGGGGACCATACAAGAGACCCAGTACTTC.

This clonotype was seen ten or more times. The chain uses TRBV12-3 or TRBV12-4 and TRBJ2-7; no clear D gene. Trimming left V 3 bases short and J 10 bases short, with 10 bases between. This CDR3 is built from 11 residues. The CDR3, as DNA: TGTGCCAGCAGTTTCGGGTATGGCCAGTACTTC. Amino acid sequence: CASSFGYGQYF.

This clonotype was seen more than once but under ten times. This sequence joins TRBV5-1 and TRBJ2-2; possible D gene TRBD2, 5 bases. The CDR3 extends over 16 amino acids. The germline gives CDR1 SGHRS, CDR2 YFSETQ. The germline V and J ends were trimmed by 4 bases and 0 bases, with 13 bases remaining between them. The CDR3, as DNA: TGCGCCAGCAGCCTACGGGATAGAACGAACACCGGGGAGCTGTTTTTT. This codes for CASSLRDRTNTGELFF.

The rearrangement joins TRBV24-1 to TRBJ2-1, with 8 nucleotides matching TRBD2. CDR3 length: 14 residues. Trimming cost V 5 bases and J 6 bases; bases outside gene matches: 5. Germline assignment: CDR1 KGHDR and CDR2 SFDVKD. The CDR3 region has the DNA TGTGCCACCAGTGTCGGGAGGGGCTGCAATGAGCAGTTCTTC. It translates to CATSVGRGCNEQFF.

A note on this clonotype: At one boundary the junction diverges from the germline segment, which might be a read error. The rearrangement links TRBV12-3 or TRBV12-4 to TRBJ2-1; the D gene is possibly TRBD1 (5 bases). The CDR3 has 16 amino acids. CDR3 bases: TGTGCCAGCAGTACCAGGGATAGGGGTTTATTGGATGAGCAGTTATTC. Translating gives CASSTRDRGLLDEQLF.

This clonotype occurred a few times. V usage is TRBV7-2 and J usage is TRBJ1-2, with 7 bases fitting TRBD1. The CDR3 length is 14 residues. V shed 1 base, J shed 8 bases, and the junction held 7 bases outside the gene matches. Germline CDR1 reads SGHTA; CDR2 reads FQGNSA. This chain's CDR3 is CASSLGQGITGYTF. The DNA for the CDR3 is TGTGCCAGCAGCTTAGGACAGGGTATCACAGGCTACACCTTC.

This clonotype was counted between two and nine times. This chain links TRBV12-3 or TRBV12-4 with TRBJ1-2; D ambiguous. There are 15 residues in the CDR3. The V and J ends lost 8 bases and 0 bases respectively, with 16 bases between them. The DNA of the CDR3 is TGTGCCAGCGGCCAGGAGGGTCATCCTAACTATGGCTACACCTTC. Its protein product is CASGQEGHPNYGYTF.

The rearrangement joins TRBV7-2 to TRBJ2-5, with TRBD2 matching over 7 bases. J lost 5 bases, V lost 5 bases, and 11 bases had no gene match. Looked up from germline, CDR1 is SGHTA and CDR2 is FQGNSA. The CDR3 totals 15 residues. For the CDR3, the DNA is TGTGCCAGCAGCCGAATACAACGGGGGGAGGAGACCCAGTACTTC. It translates to CASSRIQRGEETQYF.

As concerns this clonotype: Just one base apart from a much larger clone, this may be a read error. The rearrangement joins TRBV7-8 to TRBJ2-3; 10 bases are a match to TRBD2. Germline assignment: CDR1 SGHVS and CDR2 FQNEAQ. The CDR3 is made up of 16 amino acids. The CDR3 bases are TGTACCAGCAGCTTAGTAGCGGGAGGTTTCACAGATACGCAGTATTTT. Protein sequence: CTSSLVAGGFTDTQYF.

This clonotype was detected only a few times. The chain uses TRBV19 and TRBJ2-7, with D perhaps TRBD2 (6 bases). CDR1 is LNHDA and CDR2 is SQIVND in the germline V gene (reference sequence). There are 14 residues in the CDR3. Trimming left V 0 bases short and J 3 bases short, with 9 bases between. The CDR3 bases are TGTGCCAGTAGTATAGAGGGGGGACTCTACGAGCAGTACTTC. Its protein product is CASSIEGGLYEQYF.

The rearrangement joins TRBV20-1 to TRBJ2-5; weak D call: TRBD2 (6 bases). The V end was cut by 5 bases, the J end by 5 bases, with 12 bases between. Looked up from germline, CDR1 is DFQATT and CDR2 is SNEGSKA (reference sequence). The CDR3 is 12 amino acids. The CDR3 reads CSAPDRGETQYF. The CDR3 DNA follows: TGCAGTGCTCCAGACCGGGGGGAGACCCAGTACTTC.

The rearrangement links TRBV18 to TRBJ2-1; D is perhaps TRBD2 (7 bases). The CDR3 spans 14 residues. The germline V gene encodes CDR1 KGHSH and CDR2 LQKENI. V shed 8 bases and J shed 5 bases, with 16 bases lying between them. The CDR3 protein is CASTRAGAHNEQFF. The CDR3 DNA is TGTGCCAGCACTCGTGCGGGGGCCCACAATGAGCAGTTCTTC.

V is TRBV4-2 and J is TRBJ2-3, with 7 nucleotides matching TRBD1. V trimming: 0 bases; J trimming: 6 bases; junction bases outside the gene matches: 3. CDR1 LGHNA and CDR2 YNFKEQ come from the germline V gene. The CDR3 loop spans 14 amino acids. The CDR3 is CASSQEQGSDTQYF. CDR3 in DNA: TGTGCCAGCAGCCAAGAACAGGGGTCGGATACGCAGTATTTT.

In its sample, this clonotype was seen many times. The rearrangement joins TRBV7-9 to TRBJ2-1; D could derive from TRBD1 or TRBD2 (5 bases each). V lost 5 bases to trimming and J lost 9 bases, with 23 bases between them. CDR3 size: 16 residues. Germline assignment: CDR1 SEHNR and CDR2 FQNEAQ (reference sequence). The CDR3 nucleotides are TGTGCCAGCAGCCCACCAAACGGGGCTAGCTTCAGTGAGCAGTTCTTC. Translating gives CASSPPNGASFSEQFF. Supplemented by reference TRBV7-9 and TRBJ2-1, the full variable domain reads DTGVSQNPRHKITKRGQNVTFRCDPISEHNRLYWYRQTLGQGPEFLTYFQNEAQLEKSRLLSDRFSAERPKGSFSTLEIQRTEQGDSAMYLCASSPPNGASFSEQFFGPGTRLTVL.

With respect to this clonotype: A junction boundary mismatches the germline segment, possibly from a read error. The chain couples TRBV28 to TRBJ1-2; no clear D. The length of the CDR3 is 12 residues. The V gene's germline CDR1 is MDHEN and CDR2 SYDVKM. In DNA form, the CDR3 reads TGTTCCAGCAGCGCTGCCTATTATGGCTACACCTTC. It is translated as CSSSAAYYGYTF.

CDR3 sequence: CSATSGTGGELFF. CDR3 in DNA: TGCAGTGCCACTAGCGGGACGGGCGGGGAGCTGTTTTTT. The chain is built from TRBV20-1 and TRBJ2-2; 10 nucleotides agree with TRBD2. The V gene end was trimmed by 6 bases and the J gene end by 7 bases; junction bases not matched to a gene: 5. Germline CDR1 and CDR2: DFQATT and SNEGSKA (reference sequence). This CDR3 contains 13 residues.

About this clonotype: Just one base apart from a much larger clone, this may be a read error. The CDR3 is CASSQGVTSVGAGEQFF. CDR3 DNA: TGCGCCAGCAGCCAAGGGGTGACTAGCGTGGGGGCGGGTGAGCAGTTCTTC. The chain links TRBV4-1 to TRBJ2-1; 8 positions match TRBD2. This CDR3 spans 17 amino acids. The V segment lost 1 base and the J segment 9 bases; nucleotides outside the gene matches: 14. Per germline, CDR1 MGHRA and CDR2 YSYEKL.

The chain employs TRBV7-2 and TRBJ1-3; the D is unclear. Germline CDR1 and CDR2: SGHTA and FQGNSA. The ends were cut back, 5 bases at V and 0 bases at J, with 17 bases in the middle. This CDR3 contains 17 residues. The CDR3 region has the DNA TGTGCCAGCAGCCCGGACCAGCCAGCCATCTCTGGAAACACCATATATTTT. Translated, it gives CASSPDQPAISGNTIYF.

The V gene is TRBV20-1, the J gene TRBJ2-2, with D perhaps TRBD1 (5 bases). Trimming took off 4 bases at V and 3 bases at J, with 9 bases between the two ends. CDR1 is DFQATT and CDR2 is SNEGSKA in the germline V gene (reference sequence). The CDR3 is 13 amino acids. This CDR3 reads CSATRVDTGELFF. The CDR3 DNA reads TGCAGTGCTACCAGGGTGGACACCGGGGAGCTGTTTTTT.

The table lists this clonotype with a few counts. The V gene is TRBV7-6, the J gene TRBJ2-1, with 9 nucleotides matching TRBD2. V trimming: 3 bases; J trimming: 0 bases; junction bases outside the gene matches: 12. CDR3 length equals 19 residues. CDR1 and CDR2 from the germline V gene are SGHVS and FNYEAQ. The CDR3 nucleotides read TGTGCCAGCAGCTTTCCAGAAAGCGGGGGGCTTAGCTCCTACAATGAGCAGTTCTTC. Protein: CASSFPESGGLSSYNEQFF.